This is a list of T cell receptor beta chains from one sample in a study of T cell changes during pregnancy in multiple sclerosis. Clones were read by immunoSEQ multiplex PCR, and TCRdb kept only the in-frame ones, dropping some. The repertoire holds about 70,000 clones, with 90% to 95% as singletons. This material consisted of peripheral blood, taken in the third trimester of pregnancy. The receptor source for this set is a female donor with multiple sclerosis, enrolled in a pregnancy study. Each CDR3 is given with its conserved first and last residue. D genes are given only for firm matches. Clone size, where shown, is once, few, many, or a class for clones that have expanded.

j_call clone_size d_call v_call cdr3_aa cdr3_nt
TRBJ2-7 - - TRBV2 CASTQIKGHGADQYF TGTGCCAGCACCCAGATCAAGGGACATGGGGCAGACCAGTACTTC
TRBJ2-1 - - TRBV10-3 CATRPPSRDEQFF TGTGCCACCAGACCTCCATCTCGGGATGAGCAGTTCTTC
TRBJ2-1 - TRBD1 TRBV29-1 CSVTGICNEQFF TGCAGCGTGACAGGGATCTGCAATGAGCAGTTCTTC
TRBJ2-7 - TRBD1 TRBV5-3 CARSFEGAVTYEQYF TGTGCCAGAAGCTTCGAGGGGGCTGTGACCTACGAGCAGTACTTC
TRBJ2-3 - TRBD2 TRBV9 CASSRMVTGAGGDTQYF TGTGCCAGCAGCCGGATGGTTACGGGGGCGGGGGGAGATACGCAGTATTTT
TRBJ1-3 - - TRBV5-1 CASSLGRPGDGNTIYF TGCGCCAGCAGCTTGGGTAGGCCAGGGGATGGAAACACCATATATTTT
TRBJ2-5 - TRBD1 TRBV4-1 CASSLLDRGGTQYF TGCGCCAGCAGCCTCCTGGACAGGGGGGGGACCCAGTACTTC
TRBJ1-1 - - TRBV4-3 CASSGGQNTEAFF TGCGCCAGCAGCGGTGGCCAGAACACTGAAGCTTTCTTT
TRBJ1-2 few - TRBV4-2 CASSQGSEDSSTGYTF TGTGCCAGCAGCCAAGGTTCGGAGGACAGTTCGACGGGCTACACCTTC
TRBJ2-1 - TRBD1 TRBV6-6 CASSYFTGTGGNEQFF TGTGCCAGCAGTTACTTCACCGGGACAGGAGGCAATGAGCAGTTCTTC
TRBJ1-5 - TRBD1 TRBV7-2 CASSLLGTGGHQPQHF TGTGCCAGCAGCTTATTGGGGACAGGGGGCCACCAGCCCCAGCATTTT
TRBJ2-7 - TRBD1 TRBV4-1 CASSRDRGYEQYF TGCGCCAGCAGCCGTGACAGGGGCTACGAGCAGTACTTC
TRBJ1-6 - - TRBV2 CATAGVREISPLHF TGTGCCACGGCCGGGGTTAGGGAGATTTCACCCCTCCACTTT
TRBJ1-1 - - TRBV25-1 CASRRMGPNTEAFF TGTGCCAGCCGCCGAATGGGGCCCAACACTGAAGCTTTCTTT
TRBJ1-6 - TRBD1 TRBV18 CASSPTGANSPLHF TGTGCCAGCTCACCGACAGGGGCTAATTCACCCCTCCACTTT
TRBJ1-2 - - TRBV5-4 CASSFRQGYGYTF TGTGCCAGCAGCTTTCGGCAGGGATACGGCTACACCTTC
TRBJ1-1 - - TRBV19 CASSKDSWNTEAFF TGTGCCAGTAGTAAGGACAGTTGGAACACTGAAGCTTTCTTT
TRBJ2-7 - TRBD1 TRBV7-2 CASSADRGQYEQYF TGTGCCAGCAGCGCCGACAGGGGGCAGTACGAGCAGTACTTC
TRBJ1-4 - - TRBV6-6 CASSSGATNEKLFF TGTGCCAGCAGTTCCGGGGCAACTAATGAAAAACTGTTTTTT
TRBJ2-5 - - TRBV4-1 CASSQDGAYGETQYF TGCGCCAGCAGCCAAGATGGGGCCTATGGCGAGACCCAGTACTTC
TRBJ2-3 - - TRBV5-1 CASSLEGGSTDTQYF TGCGCCAGCAGCTTGGAAGGCGGGAGCACAGATACGCAGTATTTT
TRBJ2-7 - TRBD2 TRBV4-3 CASSPRLATSYEQYF TGCGCCAGCAGCCCTAGACTAGCGACCTCCTACGAGCAGTACTTC
TRBJ2-7 - TRBD1 TRBV13 CASSLGSGTDSVQYF TGTGCCAGCAGCTTAGGTTCTGGGACAGACTCCGTGCAGTACTTC
TRBJ2-3 - - TRBV6-5 CASSLLGLSSTDTQYF TGTGCCAGCAGTTTGCTCGGACTGTCTAGCACAGATACGCAGTATTTT
TRBJ1-3 once - TRBV7-2 CASSLLGGGTGNTIYF TGTGCCAGCAGCTTACTAGGTGGGGGCACTGGAAACACCATATATTTT
TRBJ1-2 - TRBD1 TRBV18 CASSPSDREYGYTF TGTGCCAGCTCACCATCGGACAGGGAGTATGGCTACACCTTC
TRBJ1-6 - TRBD1 TRBV11-3 CASSLEGKGTGSSYNSPLHF TGTGCCAGCAGCTTAGAAGGGAAAGGGACAGGCAGCTCCTATAATTCACCCCTCCACTTT